This T cell receptor (beta chain) is from a study of T-cell reconstitution after alpha-beta-depleted transplantation in children. TCRbeta library preparation incorporated unique molecular identifiers. In TCRdb, the PCR reads were re-called with MiXCR into one record per CDR3 protein. This sample yields around 110,000 distinct CDR3 sequences, of which about 9.4% are seen a single time; around 35% belongs to the top ten. Unmatched junction bases numbered 12, after V lost 4 bases and J lost 1 base. Germline V gene sequence: CDR1 SGHVS, CDR2 FQNEAQ. This CDR3 has 18 residues. Study conclusions and caveats: Surviving recipient T cells and thymic progenitors underlay high day-60 TCRbeta diversity in some patients. After one year, T-cell counts and TCRbeta diversity mostly came from new T cells. At around two months after transplant, the alpha-beta T cells were reportedly derived from several hundred expanded clones that came from non-depleted graft cells.

This clonotype was seen more than once but under ten times. No antigen is known for it. The chain links TRBV7-8 to TRBJ2-3; 9 bases map to TRBD1. This specimen consisted of PBMCs, obtained before TCRalphabeta/CD19-depleted stem cell transplant. The source is a boy aged 2 to 10 with acute lymphoblastic leukemia, due to receive a stem cell transplant. CDR3 sequence: CASSSTMIRDRGTDTQYF. The CDR3 nucleotides read TGTGCCAGCAGCTCTACGATGATCCGGGACAGGGGCACAGATACGCAGTATTTT.